The following is a T cell receptor beta chain sequence with its context. This CDR3 is also generated by other DNA sequences in the sample. Data came from immunoSEQ multiplex PCR; TCRdb stores just in-frame clones and leaves some out. The sample holds roughly 77,000 clones, approximately 85% seen once. This specimen comes from a study of OX40 agonist ivuxolimab in advanced cancers. Trimming at V came to 4 bases and at J to 3 bases, leaving 2 bases not matched to a gene. Germline V gene lookup returns CDR1 SGHRS and CDR2 YFSETQ. The CDR3 extends over 14 amino acids. Here the sequenced sample was CD4+ or CD8+ T cells sorted from blood, taken in a trial of the OX40 agonist ivuxolimab. The TCR was taken from an adult with an advanced solid tumor such as melanoma, head and neck, liver or kidney cancer. The chain recombines TRBV5-1 with TRBJ2-1; 9 bases map to TRBD1. The CDR3 here is CASSLGQGYNEQFF. CDR3 nucleotide sequence: TGCGCCAGCAGCCTGGGACAGGGCTACAATGAGCAGTTCTTC. The whole variable domain, filled in from reference TRBV5-1 and TRBJ2-1, reads KAGVTQTPRYLIKTRGQQVTLSCSPISGHRSVSWYQQTPGQGLQFLFEYFSETQRNKGNFPGRFSGRQFSNSRSEMNVSTLELGDSALYLCASSLGQGYNEQFFGPGTRLTVL.